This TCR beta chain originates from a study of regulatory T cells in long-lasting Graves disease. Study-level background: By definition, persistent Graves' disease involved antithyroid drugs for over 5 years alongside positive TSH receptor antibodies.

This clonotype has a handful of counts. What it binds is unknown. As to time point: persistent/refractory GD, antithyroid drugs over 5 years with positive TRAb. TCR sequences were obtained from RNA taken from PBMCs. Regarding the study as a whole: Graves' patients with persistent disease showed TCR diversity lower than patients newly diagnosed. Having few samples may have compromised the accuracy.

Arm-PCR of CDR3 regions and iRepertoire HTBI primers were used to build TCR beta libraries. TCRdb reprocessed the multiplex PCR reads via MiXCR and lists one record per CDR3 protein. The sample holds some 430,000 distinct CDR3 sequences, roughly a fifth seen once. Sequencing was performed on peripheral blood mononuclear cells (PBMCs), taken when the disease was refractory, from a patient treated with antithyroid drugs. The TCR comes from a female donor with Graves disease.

CDR3 DNA sequence: TGTGCCAGCAGCTTTAGACAGATTATGAACACTGAAGCTTTCTTT. Protein sequence: CASSFRQIMNTEAFF. J is TRBJ1-1 and V is TRBV13; TRBD1 is a possible D gene (5 bases). This CDR3 is 15 amino acids long. Trimming removed 3 bases from V and 0 bases from J, with 11 bases in between. Germline V gene data show CDR1 as PRHDT and CDR2 as FYEKMQ (reference sequence).